This T cell receptor beta chain comes out of a study of blood T cell repertoires in COVID-19 (dated by TCRdb to the early 2020s). Turning to the overall study: The collaborator samples originated in the United States, Italy and Spain and spanned the acute and convalescent phases of COVID-19. Where available, HLA class I and class II types were obtained from metadata supplied by the sample provider rather than from assay-based typing. The repertoires were released in a freely available public database intended as a resource for research on the immune response to SARS-CoV-2. Subjects who had been exposed to COVID-19, were actively infected with it, or had recovered from it provided the deeply sampled blood TCRbeta repertoires that made up the dataset. Samples were obtained from the ongoing ImmuneRACE study (first 160 participants) and from over a thousand subjects provided by 6 global collaborators. The material from the prospective study consisted of cDNA or gDNA derived from T cells, B-cell-depleted T cells, or PBMCs. Sample metadata almost always included a de-identified subject ID, COVID-19 status, age in years and sex. The study at large found these results: Clinical and demographic metadata were provided uncurated, with the amount varying by source and participant.

This clone was found once. The specificity of this receptor is unknown. Base qualities were left out, and no much larger clone turns up one base away. Each collaborating institution followed its own protocols to collect whole blood in K2EDTA tubes. For TCRbeta analysis, collaborators shipped samples as frozen whole blood, isolated PBMCs, or DNA extracted from either of those sample types. The V end gives up 6 bases and the J end 4 bases, leaving 2 bases in the junction not matched to a gene. There are 14 amino acids in the CDR3, from cysteine to phenylalanine inclusive. Only the CDR3 region is kept as DNA, spanning 42 bases read in frame from base 1. Sequences LNHNV (CDR1) and YYDKDF (CDR2) are obtained from the germline V gene (reference sequence). The immunoSEQ Assay, a bias-controlled multiplex PCR, was used to amplify TCRbeta CDR3 regions from genomic DNA. Per the source publication's procedure: The number of nucleated cells in each sample was estimated by amplification of reference gene primers within the assay. Sequence reads were collapsed and filtered to measure the absolute abundance of every unique TCRbeta CDR3 rearrangement. For each sample, productive Simpson clonality was calculated as the square root of Simpson's diversity index across productive rearrangements. In TCRdb, the immuneACCESS table is reduced to in-frame sequences with V and J assigned. These tables do not hold every clone; where another copy was compared, an unresolved V gene accounts for under half, and the others remain unexplained. The DNA gave D and trimming, while V, J and clone size come from that table. This sample lists a few hundred thousand clones; roughly 87% were detected once. The top ten constitute under 2.5% of the sample.

Recombination connected TRBV15 to TRBJ2-1, with 11 middle bases fitting TRBD2. Source material: peripheral blood. The receptor comes from a middle-aged man with active or convalescent COVID-19. The DNA reads as follows: TGTGCCACCAGTAGACTAGCGGGGTACAATGAGCAGTTCTTC. Translated, this gives CATSRLAGYNEQFF.